Listed below are T cell receptor beta chains from one sample, sequenced in a study of regulatory T cells in long-lasting Graves disease. TCRdb reanalysed the multiplex PCR reads using MiXCR and keeps one entry per CDR3 protein. This table holds about 310,000 distinct CDR3 sequences, 22% found once. Sample: peripheral blood mononuclear cells (PBMCs), taken when the disease was refractory, from a patient treated with antithyroid drugs. Receptor source: a female donor with Graves disease. The conserved cysteine and the conserved F or W are not part of the CDR3 here.

TRBJ1-4,TRBV20-1,SAQDRGGEKLF
TRBJ2-4,TRBV7-8,ASSLASEALAKNIQY
TRBJ1-3,TRBV15,ATSFDGSSGNTIY
TRBJ1-2,TRBV19,ASSILGTDNYGYT
TRBJ1-3,TRBV7-6,ASSLGANVGNTIY
TRBJ1-2,TRBV10-2,ASSESRGSGGYT
TRBJ2-3,TRBV6-1,ASRTDDTDTQY
TRBJ2-7,TRBV7-2,ASSLGGITYEQY
TRBJ2-5,TRBV7-2,ASSLGTGGTQY
TRBJ2-3,TRBV20-1,SASRLADLTDTQY
TRBJ2-4,TRBV6-2/TRBV6-3,ASTPRQGRGAKNIQY
TRBJ1-2,TRBV7-8,ASSAGQGRYGYT
TRBJ2-2,TRBV7-2,ASSPHTGELF
TRBJ2-4,TRBV19,ASSVTGYGLAKNIQY
TRBJ2-2,TRBV20-1,SARDRDRGDTGELF
TRBJ2-7,TRBV6-1,ASSRLPDGSYEQY
TRBJ2-3,TRBV29-1,SVDEREVEIDTQY
TRBJ1-1,TRBV29-1,SVAGKRPYTEAF
TRBJ2-1,TRBV5-1,ASSLGTGTTEQF
TRBJ2-7,TRBV6-1,ASSPGLAVSYEQY